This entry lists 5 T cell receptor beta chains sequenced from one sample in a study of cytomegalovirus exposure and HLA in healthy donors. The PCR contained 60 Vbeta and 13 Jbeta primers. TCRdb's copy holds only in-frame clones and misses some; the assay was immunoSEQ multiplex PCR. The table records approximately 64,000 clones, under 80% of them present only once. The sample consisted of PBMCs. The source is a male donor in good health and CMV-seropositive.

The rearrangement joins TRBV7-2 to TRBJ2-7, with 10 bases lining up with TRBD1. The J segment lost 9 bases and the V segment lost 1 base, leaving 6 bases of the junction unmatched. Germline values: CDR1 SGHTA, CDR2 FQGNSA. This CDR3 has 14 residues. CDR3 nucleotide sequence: TGTGCCAGCAGCTTAGAACGGGACAGGGGAGGGCAGTACTTC. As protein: CASSLERDRGGQYF.

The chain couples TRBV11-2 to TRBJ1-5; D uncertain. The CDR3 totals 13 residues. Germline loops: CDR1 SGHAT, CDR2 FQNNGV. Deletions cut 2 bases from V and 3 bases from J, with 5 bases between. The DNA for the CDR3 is TGTGCCAGCAGCTTAAATTACAATCAGCCCCAGCATTTT. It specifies CASSLNYNQPQHF.

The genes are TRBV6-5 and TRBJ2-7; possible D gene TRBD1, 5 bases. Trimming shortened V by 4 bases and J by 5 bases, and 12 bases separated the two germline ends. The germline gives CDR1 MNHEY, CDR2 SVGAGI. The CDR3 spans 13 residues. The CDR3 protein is CASSSTVWNEQYF. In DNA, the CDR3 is TGTGCCAGCAGTTCGACAGTCTGGAACGAGCAGTACTTC.

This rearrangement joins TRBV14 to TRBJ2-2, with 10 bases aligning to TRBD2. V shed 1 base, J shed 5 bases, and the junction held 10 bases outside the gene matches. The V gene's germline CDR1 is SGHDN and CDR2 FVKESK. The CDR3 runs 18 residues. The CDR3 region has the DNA TGTGCCAGCAGCCAAGGAGGGGGCTCTAGCGGGGGTACCGGGGAGCTGTTTTTT. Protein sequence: CASSQGGGSSGGTGELFF.

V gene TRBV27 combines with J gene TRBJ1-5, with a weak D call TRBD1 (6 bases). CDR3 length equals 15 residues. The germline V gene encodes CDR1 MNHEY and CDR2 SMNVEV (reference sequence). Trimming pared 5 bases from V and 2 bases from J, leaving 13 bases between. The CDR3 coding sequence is TGTGCCAGCAGTCTACAGGGTGGGGGCAATCAGCCCCAGCATTTT. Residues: CASSLQGGGNQPQHF.